The 21 T cell receptor beta chains below were found in one sample sequenced in a study of T cells in Graves' hyperthyroidism and ophthalmopathy. The investigators amplified TCR beta CDR3 regions from RNA transcripts. During a first-round RT-PCR of the TCR CDR3, the HTBI primer set was used. From the multiplex PCR reads, TCRdb called clonotypes with MiXCR, one entry per CDR3 protein. The sample yields some 300,000 distinct CDR3 sequences, less than 20% seen once. Specimen: blood. The receptor source for this set is a man in his fifties with Graves' ophthalmopathy.

The CDR3 DNA follows: TGTGCCAGCAGCAAACGGACAGGGAACACCGGGGAGCTGTTTTTT. Residues: CASSKRTGNTGELFF. The V and J genes are TRBV7-3 and TRBJ2-2, with TRBD1 identical over 7 bases. Unmatched junction bases numbered 4, after V lost 5 bases and J lost 1 base. The germline V gene encodes CDR1 SGHTA and CDR2 FQGTGA. The CDR3 is 15 residues long.

This clonotype came up a few times. J is TRBJ2-1 and V is TRBV28; TRBD2 aligns across 9 bases. Germline CDR1 is MDHEN and CDR2 is SYDVKM. The junction had 14 bases not matched to a gene; V was cut back by 3 bases and J by 8 bases. The CDR3 runs to 17 residues. The CDR3 region is CASSFSVRAGGHHEQFF. In DNA, the CDR3 is TGTGCCAGCAGTTTTAGCGTGCGAGCGGGAGGTCACCATGAGCAGTTCTTC.

This clonotype was counted only a few times. The chain recombines TRBV19 with TRBJ2-1; D possibly corresponds to TRBD2 (5 bases). CDR3 size: 15 residues. V was pared by 6 bases and J by 0 bases, with 12 bases between. Looked up from germline, CDR1 is LNHDA and CDR2 is SQIVND (reference sequence). CDR3 in DNA: TGTGCCAGTAGAACACTAGGGAGCTCCTACAATGAGCAGTTCTTC. Translation: CASRTLGSSYNEQFF. Combining the CDR3 with reference TRBV19 and TRBJ2-1 gives the whole variable domain DGGITQSPKYLFRKEGQNVTLSCEQNLNHDAMYWYRQDPGQGLRLIYYSQIVNDFQKGDIAEGYSVSREKKESFPLTVTSAQKNPTAFYLCASRTLGSSYNEQFFGPGTRLTVL.

This clonotype came up many times. The chain has TRBV11-2 and TRBJ2-3, with a possible D match to TRBD2 (6 bases). Per the germline V gene, CDR1 is SGHAT and CDR2 is FQNNGV. This CDR3 is 17 amino acids long. The V end was cut by 0 bases, the J end by 2 bases, with 15 bases between. The CDR3 DNA follows: TGTGCCAGCAGCTTAGACCACGGGAGAGGTTACACAGATACGCAGTATTTT. Residues: CASSLDHGRGYTDTQYF.

This clonotype was detected a few times. This chain joins TRBV10-1 and TRBJ2-2, with 7 bases aligning to TRBD2. This CDR3 comprises 16 residues. Germline V gene data show CDR1 as WNHNN and CDR2 as SYGVQD (reference sequence). V lost 2 bases to trimming and J lost 6 bases; unmatched junction nucleotides: 9. The CDR3 loop is CASSENPTGGAGELFF. CDR3 sequence (DNA): TGCGCCAGCAGTGAGAATCCCACGGGAGGTGCCGGGGAGCTGTTTTTT.

This rearrangement joins TRBV6-6 to TRBJ2-5; 10 bases are shared with TRBD2. CDR3 length equals 18 residues. Germline trimming cut 0 bases from V and 5 bases from J; bases unmatched to any gene: 12. Germline V CDR1 and CDR2: MNHNY, SVGAGI (reference sequence). CDR3: CASSYSSLAGVNGETQYF. The DNA for the CDR3 is TGTGCCAGCAGTTACTCGAGTCTAGCGGGAGTAAACGGGGAGACCCAGTACTTC.

The gene calls are TRBV5-8 and TRBJ2-2, with 9 bases matching TRBD2. Losses at the gene ends were 0 bases for V and 4 bases for J; bases not matched to a gene: 4. The CDR3 length is 16 residues. Germline V gene lookup returns CDR1 SGHTS and CDR2 YDEGEE. CDR3 residues: CASSLGLAGFTGELFF. CDR3 nucleotides: TGTGCCAGCAGCTTGGGTCTAGCGGGGTTCACCGGGGAGCTGTTTTTT.

This clonotype has at least ten counts. CDR3: CASSLTDRAGNQPQHF. CDR3 DNA sequence: TGTGCCAGCAGTCTAACCGACAGGGCGGGCAATCAGCCCCAGCATTTT. This chain links TRBV6-1 with TRBJ1-5; 7 positions match TRBD1. In germline, CDR1 is MNHNS, CDR2 SASEGT. The CDR3 spans 16 residues. After removal of 5 bases from V and 2 bases from J, the junction contained 9 bases not matched to a gene.

A few counts support this clonotype. This may be a read error: a much more frequent sequence differs by one nucleotide. The V and J genes are TRBV20-1 and TRBJ1-2; D possibly corresponds to TRBD1 (6 bases). V was shortened by 0 bases and J by 10 bases, with 15 bases between the two germline ends. There are 13 residues in the CDR3. CDR1 DFQATT and CDR2 SNEGSKA come from the germline V gene (reference sequence). This chain's CDR3 is CSARDRGSFNYTF. CDR3 DNA: TGCAGTGCTAGAGACAGGGGTTCATTCAACTACACCTTC.

This clonotype was counted ten times or more. The V call is TRBV2, the J call TRBJ1-5; perhaps TRBD1 as D (5 bases). Germline CDR1 reads SNHLY; CDR2 reads FYNNEI. CDR3 length: 19 amino acids. The germline V and J ends were trimmed by 2 bases and 2 bases, with 22 bases remaining between them. This CDR3 reads CASSEPAGAADFGNQPQHF. CDR3 DNA: TGTGCCAGCAGTGAACCTGCCGGGGCAGCCGACTTTGGCAATCAGCCCCAGCATTTT. The full variable domain, completed using reference TRBV2 and TRBJ1-5, is EPEVTQTPSHQVTQMGQEVILRCVPISNHLYFYWYRQILGQKVEFLVSFYNNEISEKSEIFDDQFSVERPDGSNFTLKIRSTKLEDSAMYFCASSEPAGAADFGNQPQHFGDGTRLSIL.

This clonotype has only a few counts. This chain's CDR3 is CASSSRPLGPKSSYNEQFF. The CDR3 DNA reads as TGTGCCAGCAGCTCACGTCCTTTGGGACCCAAAAGCTCCTACAATGAGCAGTTCTTC. J is TRBJ2-1 and V is TRBV7-3; D may be TRBD1 or TRBD2 (5 bases each). The ends were cut back, 4 bases at V and 0 bases at J, with 22 bases in the middle. Germline V gene data show CDR1 as SGHTA and CDR2 as FQGTGA. The CDR3 spans 19 residues.

Notes on this clonotype: This may be a read error: a much more frequent sequence differs by one nucleotide. The chain carries TRBV12-5 and TRBJ2-2; D might be TRBD1 or TRBD2, each matching 5 bases. This CDR3 has 15 residues. Trimming pared 8 bases from V and 6 bases from J, leaving 19 bases between. Germline V gives CDR1 LGHNT, CDR2 FRNRAP. The CDR3 bases are TGTGCTAGTAGCAGAGGGACCCGTAACTCCGGGGAGCTGTTTTTT. Protein: CASSRGTRNSGELFF. The full variable domain, rest sourced from reference TRBV12-5 and TRBJ2-2, is DARVTQTPRHKVTEMGQEVTMRCQPILGHNTVFWYRQTMMQGLELLAYFRNRAPLDDSGMPKDRFSAEMPDATLATLKIQPSEPRDSAVYFCASSRGTRNSGELFFGEGSRLTVL.

This clonotype has just a few counts. This CDR3 reads CASSQGSPGGYGANVLTF. Written as DNA, the CDR3 is TGTGCCAGCAGCCAAGGAAGCCCCGGAGGGTATGGGGCCAACGTCCTGACTTTC. J is TRBJ2-6 and V is TRBV3-1; TRBD2 is a possible D gene (6 bases). The CDR3 is made up of 18 amino acids. Trimming removed 1 base from V and 3 bases from J, with 16 bases in between. Germline lookup yields CDR1 LGHDT and CDR2 YNNKEL (reference sequence). Full variable domain (rest looked up from reference TRBV3-1 and TRBJ2-6): DTAVSQTPKYLVTQMGNDKSIKCEQNLGHDTMYWYKQDSKKFLKIMFSYNNKELIINETVPNRFSPKSPDKAHLNLHINSLELGDSAVYFCASSQGSPGGYGANVLTFGAGSRLTVL.

The CDR3 DNA is TGTGCCAGCAGCCCCGGGCAGTCACTCTATGGCTACACCTTC. Encoded protein: CASSPGQSLYGYTF. The V gene is TRBV5-6, the J gene TRBJ1-2; D is undetermined. CDR3 length: 14 amino acids. Germline V lookup: CDR1 SGHDT, CDR2 YYEEEE. V was shortened by 4 bases and J by 4 bases, with 14 bases between the two germline ends.

In this sample, this clonotype turned up many times. The chain uses TRBV29-1 and TRBJ2-7; no firm D call. There are 11 residues in the CDR3. Trimming pared 1 base from V and 2 bases from J, leaving 3 bases between. CDR1 is SQVTM and CDR2 is ANQGSEA in the germline V gene. The CDR3 nucleotides read TGCAGCGTTGAAGGGGCCTACGAGCAGTACTTC. Amino acids: CSVEGAYEQYF.

This clonotype was recorded many times. The CDR3 spells CASSSESPRSGRADKLSDENIQYF. The DNA of the CDR3 is TGCGCCAGCAGCTCAGAGTCCCCCCGGAGCGGGAGGGCCGACAAATTATCGGACGAAAACATTCAGTACTTC. The rearrangement uses TRBV5-1 and TRBJ2-4; 10 bases align to TRBD2. Per germline, CDR1 SGHRS and CDR2 YFSETQ. This CDR3 region has 24 residues. Losses at the gene ends were 3 bases for V and 5 bases for J; bases not matched to a gene: 32.

This clonotype was observed at least ten times. The chain is built from TRBV20-1 and TRBJ2-3, with D possibly being TRBD1 or TRBD2 (5 bases each). Trimming removed 6 bases from V and 4 bases from J, with 26 bases in between. Germline loops: CDR1 DFQATT, CDR2 SNEGSKA (reference sequence). The CDR3 is 17 residues long. This CDR3 reads CSALGTPPTAVADTQYF. The CDR3 DNA sequence: TGCAGTGCCCTAGGGACCCCCCCGACCGCCGTGGCAGATACGCAGTATTTT.

This clonotype was seen more than once but under ten times. A much larger clone lies one base from this, so it may be a read error. The chain employs TRBV10-3 and TRBJ2-5; 12 bases are a match to TRBD2. CDR1 and CDR2 from the germline V gene are ENHRY and SYGVKD. Unmatched junction bases numbered 6, after V lost 4 bases and J lost 0 bases. The CDR3 runs 17 residues. The CDR3 bases are TGTGCCATCAGTGGGACTAGCGGGAATAGTGACCAAGAGACCCAGTACTTC. Protein sequence: CAISGTSGNSDQETQYF.

This clonotype has more than one count but fewer than ten. Being one base from a much bigger clone, this may be a read error. This chain joins TRBV28 and TRBJ1-1; D is possibly TRBD1 (6 bases). The CDR3 has 17 residues. Per the germline V gene, CDR1 is MDHEN and CDR2 is SYDVKM. V was clipped by 5 bases and J by 3 bases, with 22 bases between them. In nucleotides, the CDR3 is TGTGCCAGCAGTGCCTATCAGGGGTTCAAAATGGACACTGAAGCTTTCTTT. The encoded protein is CASSAYQGFKMDTEAFF. The variable domain in full, with the rest retrieved from reference TRBV28 and TRBJ1-1, is DVKVTQSSRYLVKRTGEKVFLECVQDMDHENMFWYRQDPGLGLRLIYFSYDVKMKEKGDIPEGYSVSREKKERFSLILESASTNQTSMYLCASSAYQGFKMDTEAFFGQGTRLTVV.

In this sample, this clonotype turned up once. Its ends do not fully match the called genes, so a read error is possible. V usage is TRBV27 and J usage is TRBJ2-2; 10 nucleotides agree with TRBD1. This CDR3 region has 14 residues. Germline CDR1 MNHEY, CDR2 SMNVEV (reference sequence). The CDR3 spells CASSWTGGGGERFF. The CDR3 DNA follows: TGTGCCAGCAGTTGGACAGGGGGAGGCGGGGAGCGGTTTTTT.

This clonotype was picked up many times. The V gene is TRBV2, the J gene TRBJ2-7; no reliable D call. The germline gives CDR1 SNHLY, CDR2 FYNNEI. V lost 3 bases and J 8 bases, leaving 20 bases between the germline ends. This CDR3 has 15 residues. The CDR3 region has the DNA TGTGCCAGCAGTGAGCGTCGCGGATCGCCCCCGAAGCAGTACTTC. Encoded protein: CASSERRGSPPKQYF. Full variable domain (remainder filled in from reference TRBV2 and TRBJ2-7): EPEVTQTPSHQVTQMGQEVILRCVPISNHLYFYWYRQILGQKVEFLVSFYNNEISEKSEIFDDQFSVERPDGSNFTLKIRSTKLEDSAMYFCASSERRGSPPKQYFGPGTRLTVT.